This T cell receptor (beta chain) was identified during a study of metastatic and nonmetastatic thyroid tumors (TCRdb year 2020). Broadly, across the study: Repertoires were compared across peripheral blood and tumor or nodule tissue samples from malignant and benign thyroid patients.

CDR1 and CDR2 (MNHEY, SVGAGI) derive from the germline V gene. The cysteine opens and the phenylalanine closes a CDR3 of 15 amino acids. Of all the DNA, just the CDR3 is kept, 45 bases in frame from base 1. V lost 3 bases and J lost 0 bases; the stretch between them is 12 bases long. This clone was picked up a small number of times. The antigen it recognizes is unknown. Base qualities are missing; no much larger clone stands one base away. Overall results and qualifications from the work: In both blood and tumor samples, TCR beta diversity was reported to be significantly higher in malignant tumors than in benign nodules.

Library preparation employed PCR. Sequencing was performed on an Illumina HiSeq 4000. High-throughput sequencing was used to profile the TCR beta-chain CDR3 region of every patient. Turning to the authors' computational methods: A classifier to discriminate distant-metastatic papillary thyroid cancer patients was built from CDR3 differences across clinicopathological groups. Repertoire diversity was assessed with the Shannon index, and tumor-blood repertoire similarity with the Morisita-Horn index. Clones were called with MiXCR by TCRdb after fastp trimmed the public reads at Q25, and only in-frame beta chains were retained. The V and J calls and clone size come from TCRdb's table, not from the authors' own analysis. In this sample the table shows about 13,000 clones, 24% of which occur a single time. Together, the top ten hold around 60% of the sample. No patient had received any treatment before thyroid surgery. Patient clinical samples collected from about 2011 to 2018 were retrospectively analysed using T-cell receptor beta sequencing.

The source of this sequence is a male donor with papillary thyroid cancer or a benign thyroid nodule (not recorded which). Some clones in this sample may be carry-over from other donors' samples. The specimen sequenced was blood. The chain is assembled from TRBV6-5 and TRBJ2-7; the best D guess is TRBD1, with 6 bases matching. Here the CDR3 is given as CASSYWQGSSYEQYF. The DNA sequence follows: TGTGCCAGCAGTTATTGGCAGGGGTCCTCCTACGAGCAGTACTTC.